These 29 T cell receptor beta chains came from one sample sequenced in a study of vaccination effects on CD4 cells after COVID-19. Some clones are missing from TCRdb's copy, which holds only in-frame ones; the method was immunoSEQ multiplex PCR. The sample contains 20,000 to 25,000 clones, roughly three quarters of which appear only once. Their antigens are not known. Antigen-specific CD4+ T cells were first expanded with viral peptide pools by the ViraFEST assay and only then sequenced. Following a roughly 9-day culture, CD4+ T cells were purified. As their vaccination, participants received two doses of either BNT162b2 or mRNA-1273. Sequenced material: CD4+ T cells from PBMCs cultured with HCoV-229E spike peptides, taken after COVID-19 vaccination. Receptor source: a human donor who received a COVID-19 vaccine.

The V gene is TRBV10-2, the J gene TRBJ1-4; D uncertain. Trimming stripped 2 bases from V and 10 bases from J, with 17 bases between. Germline-derived CDR1 and CDR2 are WSHSY and SAAADI. The CDR3 is made up of 15 amino acids. The CDR3 DNA sequence: TGCGCCAGCAGTGAGCCGACAAAGTCGGAATCAAAACTGTTTTTT. Translated, it gives CASSEPTKSESKLFF.

The chain employs TRBV18 and TRBJ1-5; D not resolved. The germline CDR1 and CDR2 sequences are KGHSH and LQKENI. V shed 2 bases and J shed 3 bases, with 5 bases lying between them. This CDR3 comprises 13 residues. The CDR3 loop is CASSPENNQPQHF. The CDR3 nucleotides are TGTGCCAGCTCACCAGAGAACAATCAGCCCCAGCATTTT.

This clone was picked up a small number of times. The chain links TRBV7-2 to TRBJ1-2, with a weak D call TRBD1 (5 bases). This CDR3 contains 14 residues. The V gene lost 5 bases and the J gene lost 4 bases, with 14 bases spanning the gap. Germline loops: CDR1 SGHTA, CDR2 FQGNSA. CDR3: CASSLGGRLYGYTF. In DNA form, the CDR3 reads TGTGCCAGCAGCCTGGGGGGGAGACTCTATGGCTACACCTTC.

The chain couples TRBV6-6 to TRBJ2-1, with 7 bases identical to TRBD1. The V gene's germline CDR1 is MNHNY and CDR2 SVGAGI (reference sequence). Losses at the gene ends were 4 bases for V and 4 bases for J; bases not matched to a gene: 7. This CDR3 spans 15 amino acids. The DNA of the CDR3 is TGTGCCAGCAGTTCAAGGGACAGAAAATACAATGAGCAGTTCTTC. Protein: CASSSRDRKYNEQFF.

This clone was recorded only once. The J gene is TRBJ2-7, the V gene TRBV19; D could derive from TRBD1 or TRBD2 (5 bases each). Germline values: CDR1 LNHDA, CDR2 SQIVND (reference sequence). The CDR3 is made up of 13 amino acids. With 4 bases removed from V and 4 bases from J, the gap between germline ends came to 11 bases. The CDR3 is CASSKGERYEQYF. For the CDR3, the DNA is TGTGCCAGTAGTAAAGGGGAGCGGTACGAGCAGTACTTC.

This clone occurred once. This rearrangement joins TRBV2 to TRBJ1-5; D not resolved. V was cut by 8 bases and J by 3 bases, with 14 bases left in between. The CDR3 sequence is 14 residues long. Germline loops: CDR1 SNHLY, CDR2 FYNNEI. CDR3 loop: CASQFRSLNQPQHF. The CDR3 DNA reads TGTGCCAGCCAATTCCGCAGTCTCAATCAGCCCCAGCATTTT.

The CDR3 region is CASSTTANTGELFF. The CDR3 DNA sequence: TGTGCCAGCAGTACGACCGCGAACACCGGGGAGCTGTTTTTT. The rearrangement joins TRBV6-5 to TRBJ2-2; no clear D. V lost 5 bases to trimming and J lost 0 bases, with 7 bases between them. The CDR3 extends over 14 amino acids. The germline V gene encodes CDR1 MNHEY and CDR2 SVGAGI.

This chain joins TRBV5-1 and TRBJ2-3; 8 bases map to TRBD2. The V segment lost 2 bases and the J segment 2 bases; nucleotides outside the gene matches: 4. In germline, CDR1 is SGHRS, CDR2 YFSETQ. The CDR3 is 15 residues long. The CDR3 DNA follows: TGCGCCAGCAGCTTAGGAGCGGGGGTCACAGATACGCAGTATTTT. This codes for CASSLGAGVTDTQYF.

The genes are TRBV25-1 and TRBJ1-2, with D unclear. Per germline, CDR1 MGHDK and CDR2 SYGVNS. The CDR3 totals 15 residues. Trimming stripped 1 base from V and 4 bases from J, with 13 bases between. The CDR3, as DNA: TGTGCCAGCAGTGAATCGACGACGGCCCTCTATGGCTACACCTTC. Translated: CASSESTTALYGYTF.

The chain joins TRBV5-1 to TRBJ2-1, with 11 bases lining up with TRBD2. The CDR3 is 16 amino acids. The trim removed 2 bases at V and 4 bases at J, leaving 5 bases unmatched. Germline CDR1 SGHRS, CDR2 YFSETQ. The CDR3 reads CASSLQTSGIYNEQFF. The DNA for the CDR3 is TGCGCCAGCAGCTTACAGACTAGCGGGATATACAATGAGCAGTTCTTC.

DNA for the CDR3: TGTGCCAGCAGCTTAGAATTGGGCTACGAGCAGTACTTC. Its protein is CASSLELGYEQYF. The chain combines TRBV11-3 with TRBJ2-7; no definite D call. The CDR3 runs to 13 residues. Trimming pared 0 bases from V and 3 bases from J, leaving 6 bases between. CDR1 and CDR2 (germline): SGHNT, YENEEA.

CDR3 loop: CASSRDDTSYEQYF. For the CDR3, the DNA is TGCGCCAGCAGCAGGGACGATACCTCCTACGAGCAGTACTTC. This chain joins TRBV5-1 and TRBJ2-7, with D perhaps TRBD1 or TRBD2 (5 bases each). Looked up from germline, CDR1 is SGHRS and CDR2 is YFSETQ. This CDR3 contains 14 residues. V dropped 4 bases and J dropped 0 bases, with 11 bases sitting between them. The whole variable domain, filled in from reference TRBV5-1 and TRBJ2-7, reads KAGVTQTPRYLIKTRGQQVTLSCSPISGHRSVSWYQQTPGQGLQFLFEYFSETQRNKGNFPGRFSGRQFSNSRSEMNVSTLELGDSALYLCASSRDDTSYEQYFGPGTRLTVT.

The chain is built from TRBV18 and TRBJ1-3; TRBD1 matches 7 bases. The CDR3 is 15 amino acids. From germline, CDR1 is KGHSH and CDR2 LQKENI. The V and J ends lost 6 bases and 0 bases, in that order; junction bases with no gene match: 5. The CDR3 loop is CASSPGQVSGNTIYF. The CDR3 DNA reads TGTGCCAGCTCCCCTGGACAGGTCTCTGGAAACACCATATATTTT.

J is TRBJ1-3 and V is TRBV4-1; D perhaps matches TRBD1 (6 bases). V shed 4 bases and J shed 3 bases, with 19 bases lying between them. Looked up from germline, CDR1 is MGHRA and CDR2 is YSYEKL. This CDR3 has 17 residues. The CDR3: CASSRPSGGGGGNTIYF. The DNA of the CDR3 is TGCGCCAGCAGCCGCCCCTCGGGCGGGGGCGGTGGAAACACCATATATTTT.

The CDR3 is CAWRDGGSNNEQFF. CDR3 bases: TGTGCCTGGAGAGACGGGGGGAGTAACAATGAGCAGTTCTTC. The chain joins TRBV30 to TRBJ2-1; the match to TRBD2 covers 7 bases. Germline assignment: CDR1 GTSNPN and CDR2 SVGIG (reference sequence). The CDR3 consists of 14 residues. The trim removed 3 bases at V and 5 bases at J, leaving 7 bases unmatched.

The rearrangement links TRBV19 to TRBJ2-3; perhaps D is TRBD1 or TRBD2 (5 bases each). Trimming removed 2 bases at V and 8 bases at J, with 17 bases between. The CDR3 is 15 residues long. Per the germline V gene, CDR1 is LNHDA and CDR2 is SQIVND (reference sequence). The chain's CDR3 is CASSINEGQGGTQYF. The CDR3 bases are TGTGCCAGTAGTATAAATGAGGGGCAGGGTGGTACGCAGTATTTT. Variable domain in full (rest from reference TRBV19 and TRBJ2-3): DGGITQSPKYLFRKEGQNVTLSCEQNLNHDAMYWYRQDPGQGLRLIYYSQIVNDFQKGDIAEGYSVSREKKESFPLTVTSAQKNPTAFYLCASSINEGQGGTQYFGPGTRLTVL.

The CDR3: CASSLAGTGVDQPQHF. In DNA form, the CDR3 reads TGTGCCAGCTCACTTGCCGGGACAGGGGTAGATCAGCCCCAGCATTTT. The rearrangement joins TRBV18 to TRBJ1-5; 10 positions agree with TRBD1. Trimming cost V 4 bases and J 5 bases; bases outside gene matches: 8. The CDR3 extends over 16 amino acids. Germline loops: CDR1 KGHSH, CDR2 LQKENI. Using reference TRBV18 and TRBJ1-5 for the parts outside the CDR3, the full variable domain is NAGVMQNPRHLVRRRGQEARLRCSPMKGHSHVYWYRQLPEEGLKFMVYLQKENIIDESGMPKERFSAEFPKEGPSILRIQQVVRGDSAAYFCASSLAGTGVDQPQHFGDGTRLSIL.

The chain joins TRBV27 to TRBJ2-3; 7 bases agree with TRBD2. This CDR3 is 18 amino acids long. After removal of 4 bases from V and 1 base from J, the junction contained 14 bases not matched to a gene. The V gene's germline CDR1 is MNHEY and CDR2 SMNVEV (reference sequence). The CDR3 sequence is CASSSSSGTNFRTDTQYF. DNA of the CDR3: TGTGCCAGCAGTTCCTCCTCCGGGACTAACTTCCGCACAGATACGCAGTATTTT.

The chain is built from TRBV11-2 and TRBJ2-5, with TRBD2 matching 10 bases. This CDR3 is built from 17 residues. Germline V gene sequence: CDR1 SGHAT, CDR2 FQNNGV. V lost 0 bases and J lost 3; bases outside the gene matches: 7. The CDR3 region is CASSLDYGLAGEETQYF. The CDR3 DNA reads TGTGCCAGCAGCTTAGATTATGGGCTAGCGGGAGAAGAGACCCAGTACTTC.

CDR3 in DNA: TGTGCCAGCAGTGCTACAGGGGGCTATCTCGGGTACGAGCAGTACTTC. Encoded protein: CASSATGGYLGYEQYF. V is TRBV6-1 and J is TRBJ2-7, with 9 bases fitting TRBD1. V shed 4 bases, J shed 4 bases, and the junction held 11 bases outside the gene matches. Germline CDR1 and CDR2: MNHNS and SASEGT. The CDR3 extends over 16 amino acids.

V is TRBV7-8 and J is TRBJ1-5; 9 nucleotides agree with TRBD1. Trimming took 1 base from V and 1 from J; bases not matched to a gene: 14. Germline CDR1 SGHVS, CDR2 FQNEAQ. This CDR3 contains 20 residues. CDR3 in DNA: TGTGCCAGCAGCTTAGTGTCGGGACAGGGACAAATGAGGAGCAATCAGCCCCAGCATTTT. Protein: CASSLVSGQGQMRSNQPQHF.

This chain uses TRBV6-2 or TRBV6-3 with TRBJ2-1; D not resolved. V was trimmed by 6 bases and J by 1 base, leaving 31 bases between them. Germline V gene sequence: CDR1 MNHEY, CDR2 SVGEGT. This CDR3 has 21 residues. The chain's CDR3 is CASSILTEFWVRVDSYNEQFF. For the CDR3, the DNA is TGTGCCAGCAGCATATTAACGGAGTTTTGGGTACGGGTTGATTCCTACAATGAGCAGTTCTTC.

The chain combines TRBV11-2 with TRBJ2-7; D is unresolved. The CDR3 extends over 15 amino acids. Looked up from germline, CDR1 is SGHAT and CDR2 is FQNNGV. The ends were cut back, 5 bases at V and 1 base at J, with 15 bases in the middle. The CDR3 coding sequence is TGTGCCAGCAGCGCCCCTCATAGGTGGTCCTACGAGCAGTACTTC. This gives the protein CASSAPHRWSYEQYF.

The chain recombines TRBV5-1 with TRBJ2-2, with no clear D. Trimming removed 5 bases at V and 1 base at J, with 15 bases between. The CDR3 is made up of 16 amino acids. Germline values: CDR1 SGHRS, CDR2 YFSETQ. CDR3 protein: CASSSVPRVNTGELFF. CDR3 sequence (DNA): TGCGCCAGCAGTTCAGTTCCCCGAGTGAACACCGGGGAGCTGTTTTTT.

The chain is built from TRBV3-1 (or the pseudogene TRBV3-2) and TRBJ2-5; no clear D. This CDR3 comprises 12 residues. Germline lookup yields CDR1 LGHDT and CDR2 YNNKEL (reference sequence). The V gene lost 6 bases and the J gene lost 3 bases, with 8 bases spanning the gap. The CDR3 DNA reads TGTGCCAGCAGTCTCGCGGAAGAGACCCAGTACTTC. Its translation is CASSLAEETQYF.

The CDR3 DNA reads TGTGCCAGTACTAGCGACCACAATATCTACAATGAGCAGTTCTTC. Translating it yields CASTSDHNIYNEQFF. This chain joins TRBV19 and TRBJ2-1; D is possibly TRBD2 (6 bases). The ends were cut back, 7 bases at V and 3 bases at J, with 16 bases in the middle. The CDR3 loop spans 15 amino acids. CDR1 and CDR2 (germline): LNHDA, SQIVND (reference sequence). The whole variable domain, filled in from reference TRBV19 and TRBJ2-1, reads DGGITQSPKYLFRKEGQNVTLSCEQNLNHDAMYWYRQDPGQGLRLIYYSQIVNDFQKGDIAEGYSVSREKKESFPLTVTSAQKNPTAFYLCASTSDHNIYNEQFFGPGTRLTVL.

The chain couples TRBV9 to TRBJ2-3; the D gene is possibly TRBD2 (6 bases). CDR1 is SGDLS, CDR2 YYNGEE, per germline. This CDR3 is 14 amino acids long. Deletions cut 5 bases from V and 1 base from J, with 11 bases between. CDR3 residues: CASRPGEGTDTQYF. The CDR3, as DNA: TGTGCCAGCAGGCCGGGAGAGGGCACAGATACGCAGTATTTT.

The V call is TRBV4-1, the J call TRBJ1-1, with D perhaps TRBD1 (6 bases). V gave up 2 bases and J gave up 1 base, with 11 bases separating them. The CDR3 is 15 amino acids. Germline V CDR1 and CDR2: MGHRA, YSYEKL. The CDR3: CASSQQPQGNTEAFF. The CDR3 DNA reads as TGCGCCAGCAGCCAACAACCACAGGGGAACACTGAAGCTTTCTTT.

The CDR3: CASSYSNGDTGELFF. In DNA form, the CDR3 reads TGTGCCAGCAGTTACTCGAACGGGGACACCGGGGAGCTGTTTTTT. The genes are TRBV6-5 and TRBJ2-2; tentatively, D is TRBD2 (5 bases). The CDR3 totals 15 residues. With 0 bases removed from V and 3 bases from J, the gap between germline ends came to 8 bases. Germline V gene sequence: CDR1 MNHEY, CDR2 SVGAGI.